This T cell receptor (beta chain) was recorded in a study of a mutant IDH1 vaccine in newly diagnosed glioma (dated by TCRdb to about 2021). Looking at the study overall: Patients received eight vaccinations in weeks 1, 3, 5, 7, 11, 15, 19 and 23, corresponding to visits V03 through V10. Vaccination started 4-6 weeks after radiotherapy alone, or was given together with temozolomide cycles in the groups whose treatment included chemotherapy. Peripheral blood samples were drawn at six visits, namely V03 (baseline), V05, V07, V10, V12 and V13. Of the approximately 32 treated patients, approximately 62% were male and about 40% were female, and the mean age was 40.4 years. For exploratory analyses, around 23 treated patients had longitudinal TCRB deep sequencing done wherever samples were available. Prior to enrollment, standard therapy consisting of radiotherapy alone, temozolomide alone, or radiochemotherapy with temozolomide had been administered to patients, with the combination being received by most patients. The investigation overall reported the following: Immune responses induced by the vaccine were seen in around 93% of patients across multiple MHC alleles. Pseudoprogression seemed to be unrelated to changes in the top peripheral T cell clonotypes found by TCRB sequencing. It was noted by the authors that analyses of patient blood samples could not be reproduced owing to sample limitations. Availability determined which PBMC samples were chosen for TCRB deep sequencing.

The CDR3 goes from the cysteine to the phenylalanine over 14 residues. Solely the CDR3 DNA is kept, with 42 bases framed from the first base. CDR1 and CDR2 were assigned from the germline V gene (reference sequence) as SEHNR and FQNEAQ. Trimming takes 0 bases off V and 5 bases off J; junction bases not matched to a gene: 3. In the paper's terms, the time point label means: week 5, during vaccination. Each vaccine dose was 300 ug of a 20-mer mutant IDH1 peptide in Montanide, given subcutaneously with topical imiquimod. All donors had newly diagnosed IDH1-mutant astrocytomas of WHO grade 3 or 4 that showed loss of nuclear ATRX. The samples were drawn from NOA16, a multicentre, single-arm, open-label phase I trial in Germany that tested a mutant IDH1 peptide vaccine in humans for the first time. The DNeasy Blood and Tissue Kit was used to extract genomic DNA from EDTA blood for TCRB sequencing. The library was prepared using the immunoSEQ multiplex PCR assay. Rearranged TCR beta chain sequences were amplified using the hsTCRB Kit according to the manufacturer's protocol. Sequencing of TCRB libraries was carried out on an Illumina MiSeq. Regarding the original processing steps: The kit vendor's proprietary platform handled demultiplexing, trimming and gene mapping. TCRdb's version of the immuneACCESS table is confined to in-frame rearrangements and falls short of the full clone set. An unresolved V gene accounts for under half of the shortfall where checked; the remainder is of unknown origin. V and J calls and clone size come straight from that table; D and trimming were deduced from the DNA. For this sample the table gives roughly 54,000 clones, of which around 81% were detected only once. The top ten constitute roughly 3.5% of the sample.

This clone was seen once. This clone's antigen is unknown. Per-base qualities were not stored, and no clone one base away is much larger. The chain is encoded by TRBV7-9 joined to TRBJ2-5; TRBD2 lines up with 7 middle nucleotides. The sequence came from a man aged 25-40 years with glioma. The material was PBMCs, obtained from a glioma patient whose treatment included an IDH1 peptide vaccine. The nucleotide sequence is TGTGCCAGCAGCTTAGCAGAAGCGGGGGAGACCCAGTACTTC. Its coded protein is CASSLAEAGETQYF. When the CDR3 is completed using the reference TRBV7-9 and TRBJ2-5 genes on either side, the full variable domain is DTGVSQNPRHKITKRGQNVTFRCDPISEHNRLYWYRQTLGQGPEFLTYFQNEAQLEKSRLLSDRFSAERPKGSFSTLEIQRTEQGDSAMYLCASSLAEAGETQYFGPGTRLLVL.